This T cell receptor (beta chain) was retrieved from a study of CD8 T cells in Susac syndrome. RNA, at about 0.5 to 1 ug, was reverse transcribed with random hexamers. A multiplex approach, immunoSEQ multiplex PCR, amplified TCR beta CDR3 across 54 Vbeta and 13 Jbeta. MiXCR, run by TCRdb on the immunoSEQ multiplex PCR reads, gives a single entry per CDR3 protein. In the table there are roughly 200,000 distinct CDR3 sequences, 95% of which are singletons. Germline V gene data show CDR1 as SGHTA and CDR2 as FQGNSA. CDR3 length: 13 residues. The V end lost 6 bases, the J end lost 2 bases, and 11 bases lay between the germline ends. Sequencing of TCR beta, carried out with a high-throughput approach, was applied to CD8+ and CD4+ T cells from the blood. Negative magnetic isolation gave CD8+ and CD4+ cells; FACS enriched CD8+ TEMRA.

The rearrangement uses TRBV7-2 and TRBJ2-7, with D possibly matching TRBD2 (5 bases). The sequence was obtained from a human donor in good health. Sequencing was carried out using CD4+ T cells from PBMCs. In DNA form, the CDR3 reads TGTGCCAGCAGGGCCGCCGGGACCTACGAGCAGTACTTC. Its protein product is CASRAAGTYEQYF.